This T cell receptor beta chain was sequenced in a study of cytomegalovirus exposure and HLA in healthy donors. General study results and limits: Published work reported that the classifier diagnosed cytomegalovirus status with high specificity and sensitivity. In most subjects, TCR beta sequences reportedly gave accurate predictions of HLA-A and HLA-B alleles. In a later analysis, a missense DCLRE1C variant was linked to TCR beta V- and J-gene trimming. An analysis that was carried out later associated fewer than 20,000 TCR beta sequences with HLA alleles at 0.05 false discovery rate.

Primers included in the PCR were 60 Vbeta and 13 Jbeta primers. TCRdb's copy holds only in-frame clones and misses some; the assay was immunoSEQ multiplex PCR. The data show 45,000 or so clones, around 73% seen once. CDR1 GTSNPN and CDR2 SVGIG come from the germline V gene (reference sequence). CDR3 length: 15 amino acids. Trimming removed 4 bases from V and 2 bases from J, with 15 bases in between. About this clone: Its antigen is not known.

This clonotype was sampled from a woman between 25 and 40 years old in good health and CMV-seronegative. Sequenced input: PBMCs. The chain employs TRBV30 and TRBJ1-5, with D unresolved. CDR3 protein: CAWTRDGLGNQPQHF. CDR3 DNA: TGTGCCTGGACCAGAGACGGGTTAGGCAATCAGCCCCAGCATTTT.